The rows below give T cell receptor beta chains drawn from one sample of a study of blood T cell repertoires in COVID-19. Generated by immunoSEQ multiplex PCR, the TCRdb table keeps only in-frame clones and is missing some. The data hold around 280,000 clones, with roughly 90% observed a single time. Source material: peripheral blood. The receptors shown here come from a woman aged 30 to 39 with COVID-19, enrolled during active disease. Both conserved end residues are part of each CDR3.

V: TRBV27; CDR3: CASSILGGTYNEQFF
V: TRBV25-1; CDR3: CASSEYVGGGREKLFF
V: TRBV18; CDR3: CASSPVRGTTNTEAFF
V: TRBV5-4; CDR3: CASSVGTMNTEAFF
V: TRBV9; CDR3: CASSVSADRGDTEAFF
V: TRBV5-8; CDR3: CASRRTGLRTEAFF
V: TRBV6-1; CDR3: CASSEVGTSLPYEQYF
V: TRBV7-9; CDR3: CASSLEQGNQPQHF
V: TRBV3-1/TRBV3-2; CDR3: CASSQTGGYEQYF
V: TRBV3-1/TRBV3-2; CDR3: CASSQSGGSSYNEQFF
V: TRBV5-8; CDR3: CASSLVGTGAYEQYF
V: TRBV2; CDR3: CASSPRTGKNYGYTF
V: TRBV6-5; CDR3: CASSYWQGARNSPLHF
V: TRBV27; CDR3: CASSPLQGADTEAFF
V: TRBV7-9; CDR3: CASSLLGTNTGELFF
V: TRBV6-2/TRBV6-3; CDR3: CASGLEGVEQFF
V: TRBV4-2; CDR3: CASSQDKGAVRTEAFF
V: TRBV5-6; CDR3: CASSDRAATEQYF
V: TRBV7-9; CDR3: CASSLAGGGSYEQYF